Listed below are T cell receptor beta chains from one sample, sequenced in a study of beta chain features in type 1 diabetes. Data came from immunoSEQ multiplex PCR; TCRdb stores just in-frame clones and leaves some out. The sample gives almost 350,000 clones, about 20% of which show up once; approximately 0.046% is in the top ten. The specimen sequenced was naive CD4+ T cells from blood. Every receptor here comes from a woman between 18 and 30 years old in good health. CDR3s include the opening cysteine and the closing phenylalanine or tryptophan. A D gene is named only where the DNA matches it firmly. Expanded clones are given a class, and other clones once, few, many or no size at all.

v_gene	d_gene	j_gene	abundance	CDR3aa	CDR3nt
TRBV30	TRBD2	TRBJ2-2	NA	CAWRIAGAGELFF	TGTGCCTGGAGGATAGCGGGAGCCGGGGAGCTGTTTTTT
TRBV12-5	NA	TRBJ1-1	few	CASGADSWNTEAFF	TGTGCTAGTGGTGCGGACAGTTGGAACACTGAAGCTTTCTTT
TRBV5-6	NA	TRBJ1-1	NA	CASSFSLNTEAFF	TGTGCCAGCAGCTTTTCATTGAACACTGAAGCTTTCTTT
TRBV5-6	TRBD1	TRBJ2-3	few	CASSLPDRAADTQYF	TGTGCCAGCAGCTTACCCGACAGGGCCGCAGATACGCAGTATTTT
TRBV30	TRBD1	TRBJ2-2	NA	CAWFLRGHTAGELFF	TGTGCCTGGTTCCTCAGGGGGCACACGGCCGGGGAGCTGTTTTTT
TRBV4-2	NA	TRBJ1-2	NA	CASSQDLEYGYTF	TGTGCCAGCAGCCAAGATTTGGAGTATGGCTACACCTTC
TRBV29-1	NA	TRBJ1-1	few	CSVVNGLNTEAFF	TGCAGCGTTGTTAACGGTCTGAACACTGAAGCTTTCTTT
TRBV19	NA	TRBJ2-4	few	CASSIVRRGAKNIQYF	TGTGCCAGTAGTATAGTAAGGCGGGGAGCCAAAAACATTCAGTACTTC
TRBV4-1	NA	TRBJ2-5	few	CASSQGLPETQYF	TGCGCCAGCAGCCAAGGGCTTCCAGAGACCCAGTACTTC
TRBV5-4	NA	TRBJ1-1	few	CASSFDRNTEAFF	TGTGCCAGCAGTTTTGACAGAAACACTGAAGCTTTCTTT
TRBV6-5	NA	TRBJ1-2	NA	CASRRQTRANYGYTF	TGTGCCAGCAGGAGACAAACCAGGGCTAACTATGGCTACACCTTC
TRBV5-1	TRBD1	TRBJ1-1	NA	CASSGRTGTEAFF	TGCGCCAGCAGCGGTCGGACAGGGACTGAAGCTTTCTTT
TRBV5-1	TRBD2	TRBJ2-1	NA	CASSLALLAEFSYNEQFF	TGCGCCAGCAGCTTGGCTCTCCTAGCGGAGTTCTCCTACAATGAGCAGTTCTTC
TRBV10-3	TRBD1	TRBJ2-7	few	CASRASPGQGTEEQYF	TGTGCCTCCCGGGCGAGTCCGGGACAGGGGACGGAGGAGCAGTACTTC
TRBV7-2	NA	TRBJ2-7	few	CASSLVAGYEQYF	TGTGCCAGCAGCTTAGTTGCAGGCTACGAGCAGTACTTC
TRBV30	NA	TRBJ1-2	few	CAWANQGSPGYTF	TGTGCCTGGGCCAACCAGGGGTCCCCAGGCTACACCTTC
TRBV30	TRBD1	TRBJ1-2	NA	CAWSHPRQGTNYGYTF	TGTGCCTGGAGTCATCCCCGACAGGGAACTAACTATGGCTACACCTTC
TRBV30	NA	TRBJ1-1	few	CAWMVEGNTEAFF	TGTGCCTGGATGGTAGAGGGGAACACTGAAGCTTTCTTT
TRBV27	NA	TRBJ1-6	few	CASSLAPEGNSPLHF	TGTGCCAGCAGTTTGGCCCCCGAGGGCAATTCACCCCTCCACTTT
TRBV9	TRBD2	TRBJ2-3	NA	CASSTGLAGSGPDTQYF	TGTGCCAGCAGCACGGGACTAGCGGGGTCGGGACCAGATACGCAGTATTTT
TRBV30	NA	TRBJ2-1	NA	CAWSGAGAVGVF	TGTGCCTGGAGTGGTGCGGGGGCCGTTGGGGTCTTC
TRBV7-6	TRBD2	TRBJ2-3	NA	CASSWGLAADTQYF	TGTGCCAGCAGCTGGGGACTAGCGGCAGATACGCAGTATTTT
TRBV5-4	TRBD2	TRBJ2-3	few	CASSSPQTSGRDTQYF	TGTGCCAGCAGTTCTCCCCAGACTAGCGGTCGAGATACGCAGTATTTT
TRBV4-3	NA	TRBJ1-2	NA	CASSQDSVYGYTF	TGCGCCAGCAGCCAGGACAGCGTCTATGGCTACACCTTC
TRBV5-1	NA	TRBJ2-3	NA	CASSPGGATDTQYF	TGCGCCAGCAGCCCGGGCGGGGCCACAGATACGCAGTATTTT
TRBV19	TRBD2	TRBJ2-1	few	CASSIRTSGNEQFF	TGTGCCAGTAGTATAAGGACTAGCGGTAATGAGCAGTTCTTC
TRBV19	NA	TRBJ2-1	few	CASSVWRDNEQFF	TGTGCCAGTAGCGTTTGGAGGGACAATGAGCAGTTCTTC
TRBV4-2	TRBD1	TRBJ1-5	few	CASSHTGTGVGQPQHF	TGTGCCAGCAGCCACACCGGGACAGGGGTAGGCCAGCCCCAGCATTTT
TRBV7-3	TRBD1	TRBJ1-4	NA	CASSPGTGWGEKLFF	TGTGCCAGCAGCCCCGGGACAGGTTGGGGTGAAAAACTGTTTTTT
TRBV6-6	NA	TRBJ1-5	NA	CASSGRGGNQPQHF	TGTGCCAGCAGCGGGAGAGGCGGCAATCAGCCCCAGCATTTT
TRBV5-1	NA	TRBJ2-5	few	CASSPQQGGTQYF	TGCGCCAGCAGCCCCCAGCAGGGTGGGACCCAGTACTTC
TRBV29-1	NA	TRBJ1-3	NA	CSVLQGNTIYF	TGCAGCGTTCTACAGGGAAACACCATATATTTT
TRBV30	NA	TRBJ2-2	few	CAWSGENLELFF	TGTGCCTGGAGCGGGGAAAATCTGGAGCTGTTTTTT
TRBV19	TRBD1	TRBJ1-4	NA	CASSSTGEYEKLFF	TGTGCCAGTAGCTCGACAGGGGAGTATGAAAAACTGTTTTTT
TRBV5-1	TRBD2	TRBJ2-2	NA	CASSRGTSGRRLFF	TGCGCCAGCAGCCGGGGGACTAGCGGGAGACGGCTGTTTTTT
TRBV30	NA	TRBJ2-3	few	CAWSGGSRSTDTQYF	TGTGCCTGGAGTGGAGGTAGCCGCAGCACAGATACGCAGTATTTT
TRBV6-5	NA	TRBJ2-5	few	CATLGGILRETQYF	TGTGCCACTCTGGGGGGAATCCTCAGGGAGACCCAGTACTTC
TRBV7-2	NA	TRBJ2-5	NA	CASSRRGETQYF	TGTGCCAGCAGCCGGAGAGGAGAGACCCAGTACTTC
TRBV6-6	NA	TRBJ2-7	NA	CASSGGTPSYEQYF	TGTGCCAGCAGTGGCGGGACTCCCTCCTACGAGCAGTACTTC
TRBV29-1	NA	TRBJ2-7	NA	CSAGTIYEQYF	TGCAGCGCTGGGACAATATACGAGCAGTACTTC
TRBV7-2	TRBD2	TRBJ2-2	NA	CASSLASGGASGTGELFF	TGTGCCAGCAGCTTAGCTAGCGGGGGGGCCTCGGGAACCGGGGAGCTGTTTTTT
TRBV9	TRBD1	TRBJ1-1	NA	CASSVSGTGVHTEAFF	TGTGCCAGCAGCGTCTCCGGGACAGGGGTTCACACTGAAGCTTTCTTT
TRBV2	NA	TRBJ1-1	NA	CASRELDLNTEAFF	TGTGCCAGCAGAGAGTTAGACTTGAACACTGAAGCTTTCTTT
TRBV4-2	NA	TRBJ2-4	NA	CASSQAQGLKGGIQYF	TGTGCCAGCAGCCAAGCACAGGGCTTAAAGGGTGGCATTCAGTACTTC
TRBV30	NA	TRBJ1-5	NA	CAWSNPGGPQHF	TGTGCCTGGAGTAACCCGGGGGGGCCCCAGCATTTT
TRBV7-2	TRBD1	TRBJ2-5	NA	CASSKYRSDRDGGTQYF	TGTGCCAGCAGCAAATACCGATCGGACAGGGATGGGGGGACCCAGTACTTC
TRBV2	NA	TRBJ1-2	NA	CAGRAGGYGYTF	TGTGCCGGCAGAGCCGGGGGCTATGGCTACACCTTC
TRBV18	NA	TRBJ2-5	few	CASSPFVSSEETQYF	TGTGCCAGCTCACCATTTGTCTCTTCGGAGGAGACCCAGTACTTC
TRBV7-2	NA	TRBJ2-5	few	CASSLVQQETQYF	TGTGCCAGCAGCTTAGTACAGCAAGAGACCCAGTACTTC
TRBV7-2	TRBD2	TRBJ2-1	NA	CASSLAHLGLAGRNEQFF	TGTGCCAGCAGCTTAGCCCACTTGGGACTAGCGGGCCGAAATGAGCAGTTCTTC
TRBV2	NA	TRBJ2-3	NA	CARGERSPTGDTQYF	TGTGCCAGGGGTGAAAGGAGCCCGACCGGCGATACGCAGTATTTT
TRBV9	TRBD1	TRBJ1-1	NA	CASSPRQGGNTEAFF	TGTGCCAGCAGCCCCCGACAGGGCGGGAACACTGAAGCTTTCTTT
TRBV18	TRBD2	TRBJ2-5	NA	CASSPPGLAGGQETQYF	TGTGCCAGCTCACCACCCGGTCTAGCGGGGGGCCAAGAGACCCAGTACTTC
TRBV5-1	TRBD2	TRBJ2-1	few	CASSQAGLAGDEQFF	TGCGCCAGCAGCCAAGCGGGACTAGCGGGAGATGAGCAGTTCTTC